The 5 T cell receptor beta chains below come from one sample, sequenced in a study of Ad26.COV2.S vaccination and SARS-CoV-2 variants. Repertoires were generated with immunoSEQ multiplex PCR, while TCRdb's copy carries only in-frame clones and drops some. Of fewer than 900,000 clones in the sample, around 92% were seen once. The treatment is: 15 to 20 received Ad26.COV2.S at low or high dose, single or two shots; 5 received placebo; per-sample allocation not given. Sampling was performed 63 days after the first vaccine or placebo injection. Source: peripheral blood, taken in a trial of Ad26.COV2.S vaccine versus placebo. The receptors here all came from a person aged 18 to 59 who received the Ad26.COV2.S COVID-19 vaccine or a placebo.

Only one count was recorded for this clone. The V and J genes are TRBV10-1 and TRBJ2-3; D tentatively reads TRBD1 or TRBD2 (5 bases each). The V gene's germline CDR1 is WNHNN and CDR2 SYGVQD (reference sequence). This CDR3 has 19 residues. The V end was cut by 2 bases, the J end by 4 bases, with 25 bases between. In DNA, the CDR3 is TGCGCCAGCAGTGAGGGACAACAAGGGCAGGCACTGGGGGCAGATACGCAGTATTTT. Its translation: CASSEGQQGQALGADTQYF.

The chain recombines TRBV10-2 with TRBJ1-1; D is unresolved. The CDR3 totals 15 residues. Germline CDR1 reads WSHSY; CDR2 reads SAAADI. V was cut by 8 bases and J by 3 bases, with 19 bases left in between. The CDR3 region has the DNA TGCGCCAGCCAGCCCTCCGGCTGGAGGGACACTGAAGCTTTCTTT. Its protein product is CASQPSGWRDTEAFF.

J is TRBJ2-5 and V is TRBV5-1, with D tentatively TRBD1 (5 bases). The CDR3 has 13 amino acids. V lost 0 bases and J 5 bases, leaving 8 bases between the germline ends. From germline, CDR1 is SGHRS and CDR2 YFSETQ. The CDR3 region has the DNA TGCGCCAGCAGCTTGGAGGGGTGGGAGACCCAGTACTTC. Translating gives CASSLEGWETQYF. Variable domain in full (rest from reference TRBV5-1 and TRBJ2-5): KAGVTQTPRYLIKTRGQQVTLSCSPISGHRSVSWYQQTPGQGLQFLFEYFSETQRNKGNFPGRFSGRQFSNSRSEMNVSTLELGDSALYLCASSLEGWETQYFGPGTRLLVL.

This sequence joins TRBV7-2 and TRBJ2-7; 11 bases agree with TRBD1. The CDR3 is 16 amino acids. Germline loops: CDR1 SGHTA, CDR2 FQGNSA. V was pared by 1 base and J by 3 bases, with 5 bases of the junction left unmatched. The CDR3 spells CASSLGGQGAGYEQYF. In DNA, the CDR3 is TGTGCCAGCAGCTTAGGCGGACAGGGGGCAGGCTACGAGCAGTACTTC.

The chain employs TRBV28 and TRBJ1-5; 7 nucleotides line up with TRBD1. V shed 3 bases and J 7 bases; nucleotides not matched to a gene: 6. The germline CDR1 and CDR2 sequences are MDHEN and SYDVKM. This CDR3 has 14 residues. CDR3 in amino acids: CASSFIRGQQPQHF. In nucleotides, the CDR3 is TGTGCCAGCAGTTTTATCAGGGGACAGCAGCCCCAGCATTTT. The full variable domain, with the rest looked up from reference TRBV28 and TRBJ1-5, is DVKVTQSSRYLVKRTGEKVFLECVQDMDHENMFWYRQDPGLGLRLIYFSYDVKMKEKGDIPEGYSVSREKKERFSLILESASTNQTSMYLCASSFIRGQQPQHFGDGTRLSIL.